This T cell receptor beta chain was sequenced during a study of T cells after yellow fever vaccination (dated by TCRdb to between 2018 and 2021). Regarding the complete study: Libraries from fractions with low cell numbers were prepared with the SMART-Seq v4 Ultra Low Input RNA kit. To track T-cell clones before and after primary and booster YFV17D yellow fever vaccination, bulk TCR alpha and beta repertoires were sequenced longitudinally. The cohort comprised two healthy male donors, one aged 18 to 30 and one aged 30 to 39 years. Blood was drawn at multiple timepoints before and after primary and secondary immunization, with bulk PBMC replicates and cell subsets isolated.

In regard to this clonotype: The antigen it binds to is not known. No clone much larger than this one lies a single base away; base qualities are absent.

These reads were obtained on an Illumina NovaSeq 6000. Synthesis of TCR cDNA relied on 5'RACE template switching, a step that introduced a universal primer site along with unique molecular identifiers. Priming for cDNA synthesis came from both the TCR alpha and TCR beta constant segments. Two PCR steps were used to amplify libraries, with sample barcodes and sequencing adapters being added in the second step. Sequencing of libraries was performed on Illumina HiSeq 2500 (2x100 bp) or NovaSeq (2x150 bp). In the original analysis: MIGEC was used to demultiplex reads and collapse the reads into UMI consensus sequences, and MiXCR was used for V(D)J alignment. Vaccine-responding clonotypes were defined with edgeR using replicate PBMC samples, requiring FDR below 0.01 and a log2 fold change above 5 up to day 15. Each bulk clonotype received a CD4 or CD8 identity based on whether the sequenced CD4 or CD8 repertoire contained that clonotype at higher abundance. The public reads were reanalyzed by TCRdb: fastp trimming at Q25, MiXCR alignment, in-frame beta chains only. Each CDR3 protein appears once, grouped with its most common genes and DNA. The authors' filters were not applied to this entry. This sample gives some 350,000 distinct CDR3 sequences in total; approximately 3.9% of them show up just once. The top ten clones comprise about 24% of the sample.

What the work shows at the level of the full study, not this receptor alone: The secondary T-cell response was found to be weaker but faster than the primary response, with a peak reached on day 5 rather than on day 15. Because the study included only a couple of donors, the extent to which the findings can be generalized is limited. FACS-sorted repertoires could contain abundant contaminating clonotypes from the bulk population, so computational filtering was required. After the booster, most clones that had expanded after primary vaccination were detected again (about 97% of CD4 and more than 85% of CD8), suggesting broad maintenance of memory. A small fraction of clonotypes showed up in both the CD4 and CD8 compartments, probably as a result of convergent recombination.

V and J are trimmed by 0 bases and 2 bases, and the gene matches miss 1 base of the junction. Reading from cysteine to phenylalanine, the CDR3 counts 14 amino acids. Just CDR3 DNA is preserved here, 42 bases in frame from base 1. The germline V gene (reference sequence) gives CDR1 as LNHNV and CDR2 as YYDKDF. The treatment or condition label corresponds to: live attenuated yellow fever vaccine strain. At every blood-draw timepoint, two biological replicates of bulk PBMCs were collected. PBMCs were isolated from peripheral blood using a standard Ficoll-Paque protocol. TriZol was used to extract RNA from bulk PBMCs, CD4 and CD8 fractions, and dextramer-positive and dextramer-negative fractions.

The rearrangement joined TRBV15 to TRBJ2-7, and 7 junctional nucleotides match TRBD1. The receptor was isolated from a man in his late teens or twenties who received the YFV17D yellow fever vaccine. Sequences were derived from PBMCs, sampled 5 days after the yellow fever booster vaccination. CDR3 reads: CATSREGQAYEQYF. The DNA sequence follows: TGTGCCACCAGCAGAGAAGGACAGGCCTACGAGCAGTACTTC.